Below, 24 T cell receptor beta chains from the same sample are listed, as sequenced in a study of T cell repertoires in cytomegalovirus infection. TCRdb redid the calling of the reads with MiXCR, one entry per CDR3 protein. The sample records 250,000 to 300,000 distinct CDR3 sequences, less than 9.5% being singletons. Sequenced material: PBMCs. Source of these receptors: a human donor in good health (CMV status not recorded). Some clones in this sample may be carry-over from other donors' samples.

This clonotype showed up many times. The chain recombines TRBV7-2 with TRBJ2-7; 14 nucleotides line up with TRBD2. Germline trimming cut 2 bases from V and 2 bases from J; bases unmatched to any gene: 8. Per germline, CDR1 SGHTA and CDR2 FQGNSA. This CDR3 comprises 18 residues. For the CDR3, the DNA is TGTGCCAGCAGCTTACGCGTAGGGACTAGCGGGAGCGCCTACGAGCAGTACTTC. Translating gives CASSLRVGTSGSAYEQYF.

This clonotype was recorded at least ten times. The chain employs TRBV29-1 and TRBJ2-1, with D perhaps TRBD1 or TRBD2 (5 bases each). V was pared by 3 bases and J by 8 bases, with 14 bases between. This CDR3 is 13 amino acids long. Germline-derived CDR1 and CDR2 are SQVTM and ANQGSEA. In DNA, the CDR3 is TGCAGCGTTGATCAGTATCGGGGCTATGAGCAGTTCTTC. It codes for CSVDQYRGYEQFF.

The chain employs TRBV28 and TRBJ1-1; the D is unclear. Germline V gives CDR1 MDHEN, CDR2 SYDVKM. The CDR3 is made up of 14 amino acids. V lost 7 bases, J lost 0 bases, and 12 bases lay in between. The DNA for the CDR3 is TGTGCCAGCAAGGGCAGCTACATGAACACTGAAGCTTTCTTT. This sequence encodes CASKGSYMNTEAFF.

This clonotype is a singleton in its sample. The J gene is TRBJ2-3, the V gene TRBV24-1; maybe TRBD1 (6 bases). The CDR3 is 14 amino acids. V lost 5 bases to trimming and J lost 7 bases, with 15 bases between them. Germline V lookup: CDR1 KGHDR, CDR2 SFDVKD. CDR3 sequence reads: CATSAFDTGNTQYF. In DNA form, the CDR3 reads TGTGCCACCAGTGCCTTTGACACAGGGAATACGCAGTATTTT.

A remark on this clonotype: A much bigger clone sits one base away, suggesting this may be a read error. V gene TRBV20-1 combines with J gene TRBJ2-2; D gene ambiguous. Germline CDR1 DFQATT, CDR2 SNEGSKA (reference sequence). Trimming took off 7 bases at V and 0 bases at J, with 12 bases between the two ends. This CDR3 is built from 14 residues. DNA of the CDR3: TGCAGTGTTAGCCCCAGCGCGAACACCGGGGAGCTGTTTTTT. This gives the protein CSVSPSANTGELFF.

Comment on this clonotype: Possible read error: a much larger clone is one base away. The V call is TRBV5-1, the J call TRBJ2-5; 8 positions match TRBD1. CDR1 and CDR2 (germline): SGHRS, YFSETQ. CDR3 length: 15 amino acids. The CDR3 nucleotides read TGCGCCAGCAGCTTGGTCGCAGGGGGCTGGGAGATCCAGTACTTC. Protein sequence: CASSLVAGGWEIQYF.

This clonotype was seen at least ten times. Compared with germline, one end of the junction differs, possibly owing to a read error. The V and J genes are TRBV14 and TRBJ2-5; 12 nucleotides align to TRBD2. The CDR3 loop spans 19 amino acids. Germline lookup yields CDR1 SGHDN and CDR2 FVKESK. The CDR3, as DNA: TGTGCCAGCAGCCAAGACCCCATTGGACTAGCGGGACACCGAGAGGCCCAGTACTTC. Translation: CASSQDPIGLAGHREAQYF.

This chain uses TRBV7-9 with TRBJ2-3; TRBD2 aligns across 12 bases. V was clipped by 1 base and J by 3 bases; unmatched bases: 5. CDR1 SEHNR and CDR2 FQNEAQ come from the germline V gene (reference sequence). CDR3 length equals 17 residues. Here the CDR3 DNA reads TGTGCCAGCAGCTTAGGCCTAGCGGGGGGGCCGACAGATACGCAGTATTTT. The encoded protein is CASSLGLAGGPTDTQYF.

This chain links TRBV12-3 or TRBV12-4 with TRBJ2-1, with D maybe TRBD2 (6 bases). V lost 3 bases to trimming and J lost 5 bases, with 14 bases between them. The CDR3 consists of 15 residues. The CDR3 bases are TGTGCCAGCAGTTTCGGGAGTGCCGGGGACAATGAGCAGTTCTTC. Translating it yields CASSFGSAGDNEQFF.

The chain has TRBV4-3 and TRBJ2-5, with TRBD1 as a possible D gene (5 bases). Germline V gives CDR1 LGHNA, CDR2 YSLEER. The V and J ends lost 0 bases and 1 base respectively, with 9 bases between them. The CDR3 sequence is 15 residues long. In DNA, the CDR3 is TGCGCCAGCAGCCAAGATAGGGGTCCCCAAGAGACCCAGTACTTC. It codes for CASSQDRGPQETQYF.

The table lists this clonotype with many counts. The CDR3, as DNA: TGTGCCAGCAGTTTAACAGCCGGACTCTCTGGGGCCAACGTCCTGACTTTC. Residues: CASSLTAGLSGANVLTF. This chain joins TRBV28 and TRBJ2-6, with a tentative D call TRBD2 (5 bases). Trimming shortened V by 2 bases and J by 0 bases, and 11 bases separated the two germline ends. Germline CDR1 and CDR2: MDHEN and SYDVKM. The CDR3 has 17 residues.

This clonotype was seen at least ten times. The V gene is TRBV20-1, the J gene TRBJ1-5, with 9 bases identical to TRBD1. CDR1 is DFQATT, CDR2 SNEGSKA, per germline (reference sequence). The CDR3 has 14 amino acids. The V gene end was trimmed by 1 base and the J gene end by 4 bases; junction bases not matched to a gene: 2. DNA for the CDR3: TGCAGTGCTAGAGGGGACAGGGCGAATCAGCCCCAGCATTTT. Protein sequence: CSARGDRANQPQHF.

This clonotype was counted ten times or more. V usage is TRBV7-9 and J usage is TRBJ2-2; no firm D call. V dropped 3 bases and J dropped 7 bases, with 6 bases sitting between them. The CDR3 covers 12 residues. Germline CDR1 reads SEHNR; CDR2 reads FQNEAQ (reference sequence). This CDR3 reads CASSFTSGELFF. CDR3 sequence (DNA): TGTGCCAGCAGCTTTACGAGCGGGGAGCTGTTTTTT. Full variable domain (outside the CDR3, taken from reference TRBV7-9 and TRBJ2-2): DTGVSQNPRHKITKRGQNVTFRCDPISEHNRLYWYRQTLGQGPEFLTYFQNEAQLEKSRLLSDRFSAERPKGSFSTLEIQRTEQGDSAMYLCASSFTSGELFFGEGSRLTVL.

This chain uses TRBV7-2 with TRBJ1-2; a weak D match, TRBD1 (6 bases). CDR3 length: 15 residues. CDR1 SGHTA and CDR2 FQGNSA come from the germline V gene. Trimming pared 5 bases from V and 4 bases from J, leaving 17 bases between. In nucleotides, the CDR3 is TGTGCCAGCAGCGCAAAACAGGGACTGATCTATGGCTACACCTTC. As protein: CASSAKQGLIYGYTF.

This clonotype was recorded a few times. This rearrangement joins TRBV20-1 to TRBJ1-5, with D possibly being TRBD1 (5 bases). V lost 2 bases and J lost 0, with 8 bases in between. Germline V CDR1 and CDR2: DFQATT, SNEGSKA (reference sequence). The CDR3 has 14 amino acids. DNA of the CDR3: TGCAGTGCTAGACCCGGGGCTAGCAATCAGCCCCAGCATTTT. It yields the protein CSARPGASNQPQHF.

This clonotype was seen at least ten times. The chain couples TRBV15 to TRBJ1-1; D is unclear. V was pared by 8 bases and J by 1 base, with 8 bases between. Germline values: CDR1 LNHNV, CDR2 YYDKDF (reference sequence). The length of the CDR3 is 12 residues. CDR3 in amino acids: CATAAGNTEAFF. DNA for the CDR3: TGTGCCACCGCGGCAGGGAACACTGAAGCTTTCTTT. The variable domain in full, completed from reference TRBV15 and TRBJ1-1, reads DAMVIQNPRYQVTQFGKPVTLSCSQTLNHNVMYWYQQKSSQAPKLLFHYYDKDFNNEADTPDNFQSRRPNTSFCFLDIRSPGLGDTAMYLCATAAGNTEAFFGQGTRLTVV.

In this sample, this clonotype turned up many times. The chain has TRBV24-1 and TRBJ1-5; no clear D. CDR1 KGHDR and CDR2 SFDVKD come from the germline V gene. The CDR3 is 14 amino acids. V lost 2 bases and J lost 6, with 10 bases in between. CDR3 loop: CATSDWQNGQPQHF. Written as DNA, the CDR3 is TGTGCCACCAGTGATTGGCAGAATGGTCAGCCCCAGCATTTT.

This clonotype has a count of ten or more. This chain joins TRBV6-1 and TRBJ2-7, with D possibly being TRBD1 (6 bases). Germline values: CDR1 MNHNS, CDR2 SASEGT. This CDR3 region has 14 residues. V lost 5 bases and J lost 4, with 15 bases in between. CDR3 nucleotides: TGTGCCAGCAGTTTTGGACAGAAACCGTACGAGCAGTACTTC. It is translated as CASSFGQKPYEQYF.

About this clonotype: One base away lies a much larger clone, so this may be a sequencing read error. The genes are TRBV19 and TRBJ1-2; possibly TRBD1 for D (5 bases). Germline V gene sequence: CDR1 LNHDA, CDR2 SQIVND (reference sequence). This CDR3 comprises 13 residues. CDR3: CTSSTLQAPGYTF. The CDR3, as DNA: TGTACCAGTAGTACTCTACAGGCGCCCGGCTACACCTTC.

This clonotype was recorded many times. V gene TRBV7-2 combines with J gene TRBJ1-5; TRBD1 matches 10 bases. Germline CDR1 and CDR2: SGHTA and FQGNSA. V was clipped by 1 base and J by 1 base; unmatched bases: 1. The length of the CDR3 is 16 residues. CDR3 residues: CASSLGTGGSNQPQHF. DNA of the CDR3: TGTGCCAGCAGCTTAGGGACAGGGGGAAGCAATCAGCCCCAGCATTTT. The full variable domain, in which reference TRBV7-2 and TRBJ1-5 provide the parts outside the CDR3, is GAGVSQSPSNKVTEKGKDVELRCDPISGHTALYWYRQSLGQGLEFLIYFQGNSAPDKSGLPSDRFSAERTGGSVSTLTIQRTQQEDSAVYLCASSLGTGGSNQPQHFGDGTRLSIL.

This chain uses TRBV6-2 or TRBV6-3 with TRBJ1-1; 7 bases are shared with TRBD1. V shed 6 bases and J 1 base; nucleotides not matched to a gene: 5. CDR1 and CDR2 (germline): MNHEY, SVGEGT. The CDR3 has 14 residues. Here the CDR3 DNA reads TGTGCCAGCAGGCTACAGGGGACGAACACTGAAGCTTTCTTT. It yields the protein CASRLQGTNTEAFF.

This clonotype was recorded at least ten times. The J gene is TRBJ1-1, the V gene TRBV6-2 or TRBV6-3; unclear D gene. Between the trimmed V and J ends, which lost 7 bases and 6 bases, there was a span of 6 bases. From germline, CDR1 is MNHEY and CDR2 SVGEGT. This CDR3 contains 10 residues. DNA for the CDR3: TGTGCCAGCACCGGGGCTGAAGCTTTCTTT. This sequence encodes CASTGAEAFF.

This clonotype has a count of ten or more. V and J are TRBV7-8 and TRBJ2-7; D is possibly TRBD2 (6 bases). Trimming shortened V by 1 base and J by 5 bases, and 9 bases separated the two germline ends. The CDR3 length is 13 residues. Germline V gene sequence: CDR1 SGHVS, CDR2 FQNEAQ. The CDR3 here is CASSLVWGDEQYF. The CDR3 DNA reads as TGTGCCAGCAGCTTAGTATGGGGGGACGAGCAGTACTTC.

This clonotype appeared many times. The chain couples TRBV7-8 to TRBJ2-1; tentatively, D is TRBD2 (5 bases). The CDR3 loop spans 13 amino acids. Germline V gene data show CDR1 as SGHVS and CDR2 as FQNEAQ. V was clipped by 1 base and J by 6 bases, with 7 bases between them. The CDR3 spells CASSLGTVNEQFF. The DNA of the CDR3 is TGTGCCAGCAGCTTAGGGACTGTCAATGAGCAGTTCTTC.